The clone carrying this TCR beta chain was observed a few times. The record originates from a study of cytomegalovirus exposure and HLA in healthy donors. The primer mix had 60 Vbeta and 13 Jbeta primers. Measured with immunoSEQ multiplex PCR; TCRdb has only the in-frame clones, and not every one. This sample has more than 95,000 clones; over 70% occur once, and the top ten carry approximately 1.2%. This CDR3 region has 16 residues. Trimming at V came to 0 bases and at J to 9 bases, leaving 14 bases not matched to a gene. Per the germline V gene, CDR1 is SGHDT and CDR2 is YYEEEE. Sequencing was done on a sample of PBMCs. The TCR was taken from a female donor in good health and CMV-seronegative. The J gene is TRBJ2-7, the V gene TRBV5-6; 8 nucleotides agree with TRBD2. CDR3 loop: CASSLDGTGLGGGQYF. CDR3 nucleotide sequence: TGTGCCAGCAGCTTGGACGGGACTGGACTCGGGGGGGGGCAGTACTTC.